These T cell receptor beta chains were read from a single sample in a study of somatic mutations in cytotoxic T cells in rheumatoid arthritis. TCRdb keeps only in-frame clones here, not all; method: immunoSEQ multiplex PCR. In the table there are 15,000 to 20,000 clones, about 80% of which are singletons. Sequences were obtained from CD8+ T cells sorted from blood. The source is an adult with rheumatoid arthritis. CDR3s leave out the opening cysteine and the closing phenylalanine or tryptophan. The D gene is left open where the match is weak.

D	J	V	CDR3
.	TRBJ1-1	TRBV15	ATTNVGNSWDTEAF
TRBD1	TRBJ1-1	TRBV29-1	SVQTGRTEAF
.	TRBJ2-7	TRBV6-1	ASRAIDSYGEQY
.	TRBJ1-3	TRBV5-1	ASSLGDGSGNTIY
.	TRBJ2-1	TRBV14	ASSQGLRSSYNEQF
TRBD2	TRBJ2-5	TRBV5-1	ASSPWAGDRETQY
.	TRBJ1-1	TRBV5-5	ASSLDRVATEAF
.	TRBJ1-5	TRBV4-1	ASSQDLGDQPQH
.	TRBJ1-3	TRBV6-6	ATSGLGKGGNTIY
.	TRBJ2-1	TRBV18	ASSSLAPPSYQEQF
.	TRBJ2-1	TRBV11-3	ASSLSASNEQF
.	TRBJ1-2	TRBV7-9	ASSLDGGYLTPFYGYT
TRBD2	TRBJ2-1	TRBV27	ASRVAGGLYNEQF
.	TRBJ2-3	TRBV27	ASSLSQYGDTQY
TRBD2	TRBJ2-7	TRBV18	ASSLQGLAYEQY
.	TRBJ2-7	TRBV27	ASSLGGIYEQY
TRBD2	TRBJ2-3	TRBV9	ASSVEFSGASTDTQY
TRBD1	TRBJ1-1	TRBV30	AWGTDGNTEAF
TRBD2	TRBJ2-5	TRBV9	ASSVGASGSETQY
TRBD2	TRBJ2-2	TRBV7-7	ASSSPGGTNTEELF
.	TRBJ1-2	TRBV6-1	ASTDGGSGYT
.	TRBJ1-3	TRBV30	AWSLGGLGNTIY
.	TRBJ1-1	TRBV7-8	ASSSGEGDTEAF
.	TRBJ2-1	TRBV6-4	ASSDSGGISYNEQF
TRBD1	TRBJ2-7	TRBV11-3	ASSGDRDYEQY
.	TRBJ1-5	TRBV5-4	ASSLDGTGNQPQH
.	TRBJ2-3	TRBV7-9	ASSSPRQGKADTQY
.	TRBJ1-2	TRBV18	ASSPEDRPGGYT
.	TRBJ1-2	TRBV5-1	ASSDGYT
TRBD1	TRBJ1-1	TRBV5-5	ASSSGTGGVTEAF
.	TRBJ2-1	TRBV12-5	ASGQTGNEQF